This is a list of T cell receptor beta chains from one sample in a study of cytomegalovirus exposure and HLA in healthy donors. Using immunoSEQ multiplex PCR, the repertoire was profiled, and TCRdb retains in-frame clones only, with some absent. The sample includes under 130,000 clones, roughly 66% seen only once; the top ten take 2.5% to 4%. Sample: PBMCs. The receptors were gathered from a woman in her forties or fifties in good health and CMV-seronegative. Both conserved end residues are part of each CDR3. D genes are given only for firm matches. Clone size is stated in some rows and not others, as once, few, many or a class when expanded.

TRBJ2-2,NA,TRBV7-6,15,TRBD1,TGTGCCAGCAGCTTAGCTGCTGGGACAGCCGGGGAGCTGTTTTTT,CASSLAAGTAGELFF
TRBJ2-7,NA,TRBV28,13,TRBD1,TGTGCCAGCAGTTGGACAGGGAGGTACGAGCAGTACTTC,CASSWTGRYEQYF
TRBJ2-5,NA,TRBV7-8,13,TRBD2,TGTGCCAGCAGCACTGGACTAGCGGAGACCCAGTACTTC,CASSTGLAETQYF
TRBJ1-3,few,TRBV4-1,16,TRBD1,TGCGCCAGCAGCCCCGGACAGGGGGCGAAAGGAAACACCATATATTTT,CASSPGQGAKGNTIYF
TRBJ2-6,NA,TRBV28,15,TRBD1,TGTGCCAGCAGGCCAAGGGGGCTTGGGGCCAACGTCCTGACTTTC,CASRPRGLGANVLTF
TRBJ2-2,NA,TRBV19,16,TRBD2,TGTGCCAGTAGTATATTCTCGGGAGGGGGCACCGGGGAGCTGTTTTTT,CASSIFSGGGTGELFF
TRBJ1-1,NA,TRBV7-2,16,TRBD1,TGTGCCAGCAGCTTAGTTCCGGGACAGAAACTCACTGAAGCTTTCTTT,CASSLVPGQKLTEAFF
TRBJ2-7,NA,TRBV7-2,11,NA,TGTGCCAGCAGCGAACAATACGAGCAGTACTTC,CASSEQYEQYF
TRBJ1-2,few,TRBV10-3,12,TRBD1,TGTGCCATCAGTACGGACAGGCGCGGCTACACCTTC,CAISTDRRGYTF
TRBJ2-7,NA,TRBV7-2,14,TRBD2,TGTGCCAGCACATCCACGGGGGGGTCCTACGAGCAGTACTTC,CASTSTGGSYEQYF
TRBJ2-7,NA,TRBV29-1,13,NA,TGCAGCGTTGAAGAATCGGGGATGCACGAGCAGTACTTC,CSVEESGMHEQYF
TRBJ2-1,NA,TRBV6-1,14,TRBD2,TGTGCCAGCAGCTCTAGCGGGGGCTACAATGAGCAGTTCTTC,CASSSSGGYNEQFF
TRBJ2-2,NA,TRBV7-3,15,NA,TGTGCCAGCAGCTCCTCGCAGGGAGGCACCGGGGAGCTGTTTTTT,CASSSSQGGTGELFF
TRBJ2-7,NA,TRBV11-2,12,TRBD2,TGTGCCAGCAGCTTAGATCGGGGAGGGGAGAGCTTC,CASSLDRGGESF
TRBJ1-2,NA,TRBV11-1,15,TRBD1,TGTGCCAGCAGCCCCGGACAGGGAGTTCCCTATGGCTACACCTTC,CASSPGQGVPYGYTF
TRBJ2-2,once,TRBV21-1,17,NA,TGTGCCAGCAGCTGTATAGGGGGGACAGGGGAGGTCGGGGAGCTGTTTTTT,CASSCIGGTGEVGELFF
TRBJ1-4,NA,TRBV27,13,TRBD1,TGTGCCAGCAGGGGGACAGGGTTTGAAAAACTGTTTTTT,CASRGTGFEKLFF
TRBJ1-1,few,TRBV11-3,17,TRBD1,TGTGCCAGCAGCCTAAGACAGGGGGCGTTCGCTAGCACTGAAGCTTTCTTT,CASSLRQGAFASTEAFF
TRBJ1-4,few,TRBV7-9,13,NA,TGTGCCAGCGGAAGACAGCGTAATGAAAAACTGTTTTTT,CASGRQRNEKLFF
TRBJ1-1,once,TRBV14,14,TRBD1,TGTGCCAGCAGCCCACGGGACAGGGGTTTGGGTGCTTTCTTT,CASSPRDRGLGAFF
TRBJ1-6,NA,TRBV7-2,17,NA,TGTGCCAGCAGCCCCCTGACAAGGGGCTCCTATAATTCACCCCTCCACTTT,CASSPLTRGSYNSPLHF
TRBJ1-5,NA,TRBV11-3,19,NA,TGTGCCAGCAGCCGGGGGTCGGGTGAGTCCGCATATAGCAATCAGCCCCAGCATTTT,CASSRGSGESAYSNQPQHF
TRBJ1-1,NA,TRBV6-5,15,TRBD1,TGTGCCAGCAGTTACTCGATGGGGACAGTCACTGAAGCTTTCTTT,CASSYSMGTVTEAFF
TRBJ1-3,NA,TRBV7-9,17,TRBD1,TGTGCCAGCAGCTCAGGGGCCGGGACAGGGGGCGGAAACACCATATATTTT,CASSSGAGTGGGNTIYF
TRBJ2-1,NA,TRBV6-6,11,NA,TGTGCCAGCAGTTCCCCCCCCAAGCAGTTCTTC,CASSSPPKQFF
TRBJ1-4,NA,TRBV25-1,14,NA,TGTGCCAGCAGTATCGGGGGGCGCGGGGAAAAACTGTTTTTT,CASSIGGRGEKLFF
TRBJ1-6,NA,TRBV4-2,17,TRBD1,TGTGCCAGCAGCCAAGATCGCCCGGGGACAGACAATTCACCCCTCCACTTT,CASSQDRPGTDNSPLHF
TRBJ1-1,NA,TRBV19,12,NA,TGTGCCAGTAGTATAGGGGGAGGTGAAGCTTTCTTT,CASSIGGGEAFF
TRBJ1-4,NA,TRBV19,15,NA,TGTGCCAGTACGACAGGAGATGCAACTAATGAAAAACTGTTTTTT,CASTTGDATNEKLFF
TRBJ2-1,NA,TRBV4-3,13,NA,TGCGCCAGCAGCCAAGGCGTGAGGAATGAGCAGTTCTTC,CASSQGVRNEQFF
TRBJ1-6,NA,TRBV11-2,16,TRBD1,TGTGCCAGCAGCTCAATTTTCCGGGACAGGGGCTCACCCCTCCACTTT,CASSSIFRDRGSPLHF
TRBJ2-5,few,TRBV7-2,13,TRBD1,TGTGCCAGCAGCTCACGGACAGGAGAGACCCAGTACTTC,CASSSRTGETQYF
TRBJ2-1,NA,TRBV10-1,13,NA,TGCGCCAGCAACGAACCAGGGGACAATGAGCAGTTCTTC,CASNEPGDNEQFF
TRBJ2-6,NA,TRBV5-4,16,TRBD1,TGTGCCAGCGGGCGACAGGGTAGCTCTGGGGCCAACGTCCTGACTTTC,CASGRQGSSGANVLTF
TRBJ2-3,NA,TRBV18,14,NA,TGTGCCAGCTCACTTGGACAGTTCACAGATACGCAGTATTTT,CASSLGQFTDTQYF
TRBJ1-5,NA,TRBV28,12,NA,TGTGCCACACATACCAGCAATCAGCCCCAGCATTTT,CATHTSNQPQHF
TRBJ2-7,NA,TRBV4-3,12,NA,TGCGCCAGCAGCCAAAACAGTTACGAGCAGTACTTC,CASSQNSYEQYF
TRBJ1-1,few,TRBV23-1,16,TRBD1,TGCGCCAGCAGTCAATCGATAGGGGGCTCGTGGACTGAAGCTTTCTTT,CASSQSIGGSWTEAFF